The entry that follows covers one TCR beta chain sequence. This record comes from a study of technical replicates of blood from four donors. Sequencing was performed with immunoSEQ multiplex PCR; in TCRdb, only in-frame clones are kept and a portion is missing. The sample includes approximately 70,000 clones, 75% to 95% of them seen just once. This CDR3 region has 12 residues. Trimming removed 5 bases from V and 6 bases from J, with 7 bases in between. Per germline, CDR1 MNHEY and CDR2 SVGAGI. The sample consisted of T cells isolated from PBMCs. The chain links TRBV6-5 to TRBJ2-2; D ambiguous. This receptor was identified in a human donor in good health. Some clones in this sample may be carry-over from other donors' samples. The CDR3 DNA reads as TGTGCCAGCAGTACCAGTTCCGGGGAGCTGTTTTTT. Residues: CASSTSSGELFF.